The 4 T cell receptor beta chains listed next were all sequenced from one sample in a study of blood T cells in healthy people across ages. A J-beta primer mix and a sample-barcoded 5' primer were used in a second PCR of about 6 to 12 cycles. TCRdb fed the 5' RACE reads into MiXCR, producing one record per CDR3 protein. The sample includes 700,000 to 900,000 distinct CDR3 sequences, 53% of them seen just once. Sequenced material: blood. The receptors derive from a man at least 80 years old in good health.

A word on this clonotype: The junction differs from germline at one of its ends, possibly a read error. The chain carries TRBV12-3 or TRBV12-4 and TRBJ2-3; D assignment may be TRBD1 or TRBD2 (5 bases each). This CDR3 is 14 amino acids long. The CDR3 nucleotides read TGCGCCAGCAGCTTCCGGGACAGCACAGATACGCAGTATTTT. Translating gives CASSFRDSTDTQYF.

CDR3 in amino acids: CSVEDRPGQEKLFF. Written as DNA, the CDR3 is TGCAGCGTTGAGGATAGGCCCGGACAGGAAAAACTGTTTTTT. This sequence joins TRBV29-1 and TRBJ1-4; TRBD1 might be the D (6 bases). The CDR3 is 14 amino acids. Germline lookup yields CDR1 SQVTM and CDR2 ANQGSEA. V was clipped by 3 bases and J by 8 bases, with 16 bases between them.

This clonotype was seen more than once but under ten times. The chain couples TRBV9 to TRBJ2-7, with 8 nucleotides matching TRBD1. The V and J ends lost 3 bases and 6 bases, in that order; junction bases with no gene match: 5. This CDR3 spans 13 amino acids. Germline values: CDR1 SGDLS, CDR2 YYNGEE. Here the CDR3 DNA reads TGTGCCAGCAGCGCCAGAGACAGGGGCGAGCAGTACTTC. Its translation is CASSARDRGEQYF.

This clonotype has more than one count but fewer than ten. The chain employs TRBV9 and TRBJ2-6; 8 nucleotides align to TRBD1. V shed 0 bases and J 4 bases; nucleotides not matched to a gene: 6. The CDR3 length is 17 residues. The germline gives CDR1 SGDLS, CDR2 YYNGEE. CDR3 loop: CASSVGQGNTGANVLTF. CDR3 coding DNA: TGTGCCAGCAGCGTAGGACAGGGGAACACAGGGGCCAACGTCCTGACTTTC.